The clone carrying this T cell receptor (beta chain) was seen a single time. Antigen unknown. The data were taken from a study of cytomegalovirus exposure and HLA in healthy donors. Study findings and constraints: In a later analysis, TCR beta V- and J-gene trimming showed a link to a missense DCLRE1C variant.

CDR1 and CDR2 (germline): LNHNV, YYDKDF (reference sequence). CDR3 length: 14 amino acids. Trimming took 3 bases from V and 8 from J, leaving 14 bases between them. With 60 Vbeta and 13 Jbeta primers, the PCR was carried out. Assay used: immunoSEQ multiplex PCR; TCRdb lists only in-frame clones, some missing. Among around 65,000 clones, around four fifths were seen once, and the ten largest hold around 4.2%. This TCR was recovered from a woman in her 30s in good health and CMV-seronegative. This chain connects TRBV15 to TRBJ2-1; tentative D call: TRBD2 (7 bases). Sequencing was done on a sample of PBMCs. The CDR3 region is CATSSARGADEQFF. As DNA, the CDR3 is TGTGCCACCAGCAGTGCCCGGGGGGCAGATGAGCAGTTCTTC.